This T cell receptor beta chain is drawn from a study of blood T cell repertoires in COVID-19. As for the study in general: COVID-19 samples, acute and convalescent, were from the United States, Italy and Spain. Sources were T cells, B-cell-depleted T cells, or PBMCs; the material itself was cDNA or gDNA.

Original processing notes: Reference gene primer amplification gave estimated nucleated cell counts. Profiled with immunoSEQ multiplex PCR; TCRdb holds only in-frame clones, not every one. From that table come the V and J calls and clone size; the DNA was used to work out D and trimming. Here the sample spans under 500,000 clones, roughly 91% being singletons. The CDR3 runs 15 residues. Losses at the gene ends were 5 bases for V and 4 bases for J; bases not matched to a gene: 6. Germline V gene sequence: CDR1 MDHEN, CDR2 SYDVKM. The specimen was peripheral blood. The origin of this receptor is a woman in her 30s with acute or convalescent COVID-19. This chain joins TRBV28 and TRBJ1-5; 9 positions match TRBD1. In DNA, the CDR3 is TGTGCCAGCAGTCCAACAGGGGGCGCGAATCAGCCCCAGCATTTT. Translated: CASSPTGGANQPQHF.